A single sample is the source of the 24 T cell receptor beta chains below, sequenced in a study of Ad26.COV2.S vaccination and SARS-CoV-2 variants. Described treatment: roughly 18 received Ad26.COV2.S at low or high dose, single or two shots; several received placebo; per-sample allocation not given. Sampling was performed 63 days after the first vaccine or placebo injection. Profiled with immunoSEQ multiplex PCR; TCRdb holds only in-frame clones, not every one. The sample shows hundreds of thousands of clones, roughly 90% of them seen only once. The sample here was peripheral blood, taken in a trial of Ad26.COV2.S vaccine versus placebo. These receptors were obtained from a person between 18 and 59 years old who received the Ad26.COV2.S COVID-19 vaccine or a placebo.

On this clone: Other DNA sequences in this specimen translate into the identical CDR3. V usage is TRBV2 and J usage is TRBJ2-5; 10 bases align to TRBD2. Per the germline V gene, CDR1 is SNHLY and CDR2 is FYNNEI. The CDR3 runs to 14 residues. V was clipped by 4 bases and J by 4 bases; unmatched bases: 3. CDR3 loop: CASSGLAGGETQYF. The CDR3 DNA is TGTGCCAGCAGTGGACTAGCGGGCGGAGAGACCCAGTACTTC.

This rearrangement joins TRBV6-5 to TRBJ1-5; TRBD1 aligns across 7 bases. Unmatched junction bases numbered 1, after V lost 6 bases and J lost 2 bases. The germline gives CDR1 MNHEY, CDR2 SVGAGI. This CDR3 is built from 13 residues. In DNA, the CDR3 is TGTGCCAGCAGAGGGACAGGCAATCAGCCCCAGCATTTT. The encoded protein is CASRGTGNQPQHF.

The chain recombines TRBV19 with TRBJ2-7, with 7 bases identical to TRBD2. Trimming cost V 3 bases and J 3 bases; bases outside gene matches: 5. Per germline, CDR1 LNHDA and CDR2 SQIVND (reference sequence). The CDR3 totals 14 residues. DNA of the CDR3: TGTGCCAGTAGTATGGGACTAACAGACTACGAGCAGTACTTC. It specifies CASSMGLTDYEQYF.

This sequence joins TRBV6-1 and TRBJ1-6; weak D call: TRBD1 (5 bases). The germline V gene encodes CDR1 MNHNS and CDR2 SASEGT. The CDR3 is 17 residues long. V was trimmed by 1 base and J by 11 bases, leaving 21 bases between them. The CDR3 sequence: CASSEGWGTWGTPPLHF. CDR3 bases: TGTGCCAGCAGTGAAGGTTGGGGGACCTGGGGTACTCCACCCCTCCACTTT.

This rearrangement joins TRBV27 to TRBJ2-2; weak D call: TRBD1 (6 bases). The CDR3 loop spans 16 amino acids. Germline lookup yields CDR1 MNHEY and CDR2 SMNVEV (reference sequence). V was cut by 8 bases and J by 4 bases, with 20 bases left in between. The CDR3 nucleotides are TGTGCCAGCGGCCGGAGGACAGATCTTAGCACCGGGGAGCTGTTTTTT. This sequence encodes CASGRRTDLSTGELFF.

This clone showed up just a few times. The CDR3 reads CASSDTRRASGRGNEQFF. CDR3 nucleotides: TGTGCCAGCAGTGACACCAGGCGGGCCAGCGGGAGGGGCAATGAGCAGTTCTTC. The gene calls are TRBV6-4 and TRBJ2-1; 10 bases line up with TRBD2. Germline V gene sequence: CDR1 MRHNA, CDR2 SNTAGT. This CDR3 region has 18 residues. Unmatched junction bases numbered 13, after V lost 2 bases and J lost 6 bases.

As for this clone: Distinct nucleotide sequences in the sample also encode this CDR3. This chain connects TRBV6-5 to TRBJ1-2, with D possibly TRBD1 on 6 matching bases. The CDR3 is made up of 15 amino acids. The ends were cut back, 0 bases at V and 3 bases at J, with 11 bases in the middle. Germline V gene sequence: CDR1 MNHEY, CDR2 SVGAGI. CDR3 region: CASSYSTGAHYGYTF. The DNA of the CDR3 is TGTGCCAGCAGTTACTCGACGGGGGCCCACTATGGCTACACCTTC.

V is TRBV24-1 and J is TRBJ2-1, with a possible D match to TRBD2 (6 bases). With 7 bases removed from V and 9 bases from J, the gap between germline ends came to 12 bases. Germline CDR1 is KGHDR and CDR2 is SFDVKD. This CDR3 has 12 amino acids. The CDR3 bases are TGTGCCACCAGAGGAAACGGGGGTGAGCAGTTCTTC. This translates into CATRGNGGEQFF.

The genes are TRBV19 and TRBJ2-7; TRBD1 aligns across 8 bases. This CDR3 contains 13 residues. Germline V gives CDR1 LNHDA, CDR2 SQIVND (reference sequence). V shed 6 bases, J shed 3 bases, and the junction held 4 bases outside the gene matches. CDR3: CASSRTGIYEQYF. The CDR3, as DNA: TGTGCCAGTAGCAGGACAGGGATCTACGAGCAGTACTTC.

The chain recombines TRBV27 with TRBJ2-7; 11 nucleotides agree with TRBD2. J was trimmed by 2 bases and V by 3 bases; bases with no gene match: 9. CDR1 is MNHEY and CDR2 is SMNVEV in the germline V gene (reference sequence). The CDR3 totals 17 residues. The CDR3 DNA is TGTGCCAGCAGTTTGGGGCTAGCGGGGGGACGAGCCTACGAGCAGTACTTC. This codes for CASSLGLAGGRAYEQYF.

The chain links TRBV5-6 to TRBJ1-1; tentatively, D is TRBD1 (6 bases). Trimming stripped 1 base from V and 5 bases from J, with 12 bases between. Germline V gives CDR1 SGHDT, CDR2 YYEEEE. CDR3 length equals 14 residues. In DNA, the CDR3 is TGTGCCAGCAGCTTGCCCGGGGGGCAAACTGAAGCTTTCTTT. Translating gives CASSLPGGQTEAFF.

V and J are TRBV9 and TRBJ2-5; 13 bases agree with TRBD2. V was pared by 4 bases and J by 4 bases, with 10 bases of the junction left unmatched. This CDR3 is 17 amino acids long. Germline-derived CDR1 and CDR2 are SGDLS and YYNGEE. This CDR3 reads CASSQGLAGSGGETQYF. The DNA for the CDR3 is TGTGCCAGCAGCCAGGGACTAGCGGGGTCGGGGGGAGAGACCCAGTACTTC. The full variable domain, with the rest looked up from reference TRBV9 and TRBJ2-5, is DSGVTQTPKHLITATGQRVTLRCSPRSGDLSVYWYQQSLDQGLQFLIQYYNGEERAKGNILERFSAQQFPDLHSELNLSSLELGDSALYFCASSQGLAGSGGETQYFGPGTRLLVL.

This clone was picked up one time. The genes are TRBV7-2 and TRBJ2-5, with D possibly being TRBD2 (6 bases). Germline V gives CDR1 SGHTA, CDR2 FQGNSA. V was pared by 5 bases and J by 5 bases, with 18 bases between. This CDR3 is 15 amino acids long. The CDR3 DNA is TGTGCCAGCAGCCCTGGGACTCCCCCCCTGGAGACCCAGTACTTC. Translating gives CASSPGTPPLETQYF.

This chain connects TRBV5-1 to TRBJ1-1, with D unresolved. V was cut by 0 bases and J by 1 base, with 7 bases left in between. Germline lookup yields CDR1 SGHRS and CDR2 YFSETQ. The CDR3 has 14 residues. The CDR3 protein is CASSLGSENTEAFF. Here the CDR3 DNA reads TGCGCCAGCAGCTTGGGCTCCGAGAACACTGAAGCTTTCTTT.

This clone has only one observation. V usage is TRBV7-9 and J usage is TRBJ1-1, with D hard to call. This CDR3 is 11 amino acids long. The ends were cut back, 8 bases at V and 5 bases at J, with 9 bases in the middle. Germline CDR1 SEHNR, CDR2 FQNEAQ (reference sequence). For the CDR3, the DNA is TGTGCCAGCCGCACTATGACTGAAGCTTTCTTT. Protein product: CASRTMTEAFF.

This clone appeared once. The rearrangement joins TRBV5-4 to TRBJ2-5; D gene uncertain. Trimming shortened V by 0 bases and J by 0 bases, and 3 bases separated the two germline ends. Germline lookup yields CDR1 SGHNT and CDR2 YYREEE (reference sequence). The length of the CDR3 is 13 residues. The CDR3 region is CASSLVDQETQYF. The CDR3 nucleotides are TGTGCCAGCAGCTTGGTCGACCAAGAGACCCAGTACTTC. Supplemented by reference TRBV5-4 and TRBJ2-5, the full variable domain reads ETGVTQSPTHLIKTRGQQVTLRCSSQSGHNTVSWYQQALGQGPQFIFQYYREEENGRGNFPPRFSGLQFPNYSSELNVNALELDDSALYLCASSLVDQETQYFGPGTRLLVL.

Notes on this clone: The same CDR3 arises from other DNA sequences in this sample as well. This CDR3 is CASSPTDTQYF. The CDR3 coding sequence is TGTGCCAGCAGCCCCACAGATACGCAGTATTTT. The gene calls are TRBV12-3 or TRBV12-4 and TRBJ2-3; unclear D gene. The CDR3 consists of 11 residues. V lost 6 bases and J 2 bases, leaving 3 bases between the germline ends.

The chain links TRBV10-2 to TRBJ2-7; D is undetermined. Germline V lookup: CDR1 WSHSY, CDR2 SAAADI. The CDR3 has 13 amino acids. Trimming pared 6 bases from V and 2 bases from J, leaving 11 bases between. The CDR3 nucleotides read TGCGCCAGCAGGGTCTCAGGTACCTACGAGCAGTACTTC. It specifies CASRVSGTYEQYF.

The V and J genes are TRBV6-5 and TRBJ2-7; 8 bases match TRBD1. Losses at the gene ends were 4 bases for V and 2 bases for J; bases not matched to a gene: 4. Germline V gives CDR1 MNHEY, CDR2 SVGAGI. The CDR3 totals 14 residues. CDR3 sequence (DNA): TGTGCCAGCAGTTTTGGACAGGGAACCTACGAGCAGTACTTC. Translated: CASSFGQGTYEQYF.

The CDR3 bases are TGCGCCAGCAGCTTGGGTCCTGGAGGTCCTCAAGAGACCCAGTACTTC. The encoded protein is CASSLGPGGPQETQYF. The chain links TRBV5-1 to TRBJ2-5; a weak D match, TRBD2 (5 bases). Trimming left V 0 bases short and J 2 bases short, with 14 bases between. This CDR3 has 16 residues. Germline CDR1 and CDR2: SGHRS and YFSETQ.

This clone appeared a few times. The chain links TRBV10-1 to TRBJ2-7; maybe TRBD2 (6 bases). This CDR3 contains 12 residues. Per the germline V gene, CDR1 is WNHNN and CDR2 is SYGVQD (reference sequence). Between the trimmed V and J ends, which lost 3 bases and 6 bases, there was a span of 9 bases. CDR3 sequence: CASSESGSEQYF. The CDR3, as DNA: TGCGCCAGCAGTGAATCCGGGAGCGAGCAGTACTTC.

The chain combines TRBV5-5 with TRBJ1-6; no reliable D call. Germline CDR1 is SGHKS and CDR2 is YYEKEE (reference sequence). V lost 2 bases, J lost 7 bases, and 10 bases lay in between. CDR3 length equals 14 residues. The CDR3 reads CASSFEGLNSPLHF. DNA for the CDR3: TGTGCCAGCAGCTTCGAGGGTCTGAATTCACCCCTCCACTTT. The entire variable domain, with the rest obtained from reference TRBV5-5 and TRBJ1-6, is as follows: DAGVTQSPTHLIKTRGQQVTLRCSPISGHKSVSWYQQVLGQGPQFIFQYYEKEERGRGNFPDRFSARQFPNYSSELNVNALLLGDSALYLCASSFEGLNSPLHFGNGTRLTVT.

This clone was seen just once. The V call is TRBV7-2, the J call TRBJ2-1; D may correspond to TRBD1 or TRBD2 (6 bases each). The CDR3 extends over 15 amino acids. V was shortened by 5 bases and J by 7 bases, with 18 bases between the two germline ends. Germline CDR1 is SGHTA and CDR2 is FQGNSA. The CDR3 bases are TGTGCCAGCAGCACGCCCGTGGGGGGCAAGAATGAGCAGTTCTTC. Protein sequence: CASSTPVGGKNEQFF.

The CDR3 region has the DNA TGTGCCAGCAGCTTAGAGGAAGGGTGGGACTCTTCCTACGAGCAGTACTTC. Residues: CASSLEEGWDSSYEQYF. The chain couples TRBV11-2 to TRBJ2-7, with D tentatively TRBD2 (6 bases). Germline V lookup: CDR1 SGHAT, CDR2 FQNNGV. V was clipped by 0 bases and J by 1 base, with 16 bases between them. The CDR3 covers 17 residues.